This TCR beta chain was obtained from a study of cytomegalovirus exposure and HLA in healthy donors. Turning to this clone: Its antigen remains unidentified.

The study ran its PCR with 60 Vbeta and 13 Jbeta primers. Generated by immunoSEQ multiplex PCR, the TCRdb table keeps only in-frame clones and is missing some. The sample shows over 120,000 clones, 70% to 80% of them seen only once. Findings and caveats of the study: Earlier findings revealed that most TCR beta V segments proved productive either about 87% or about 30% of the time.

The receptor comes from a woman aged 55-75 years in good health and CMV-seropositive. The specimen was PBMCs.

The CDR3 coding sequence is TGCGCCAGCAGCCCCCTGGGACAGGGAGCAGAAGCTTTCTTT. This encodes CASSPLGQGAEAFF. The chain is built from TRBV5-1 and TRBJ1-1, with 9 bases that match TRBD1. The length of the CDR3 is 14 residues. The V segment lost 4 bases and the J segment 8 bases; nucleotides outside the gene matches: 9. Germline V lookup: CDR1 SGHRS, CDR2 YFSETQ.